The 5 T cell receptor beta chains listed next were all sequenced from one sample in a study of blood T cell repertoires in COVID-19. Repertoires were generated with immunoSEQ multiplex PCR, while TCRdb's copy carries only in-frame clones and drops some. The sample consists of around 190,000 clones, approximately 80% of them appearing once. Sequencing was carried out using peripheral blood. All receptors derive from a human donor in a cohort sampled during active COVID-19.

This clone has just one count. The chain combines TRBV4-3 with TRBJ1-5; no clear D. CDR1 LGHNA and CDR2 YSLEER come from the germline V gene. The CDR3 consists of 15 residues. The V gene lost 0 bases and the J gene lost 2 bases, with 8 bases spanning the gap. The CDR3 DNA is TGCGCCAGCAGCCAAGAATTCCAGGGCAATCAGCCCCAGCATTTT. Translating it yields CASSQEFQGNQPQHF.

This clone was observed a few times. The chain combines TRBV6-6 with TRBJ2-6, with D maybe TRBD2 (6 bases). The CDR3 extends over 17 amino acids. Germline CDR1 reads MNHNY; CDR2 reads SVGAGI (reference sequence). V was cut by 5 bases and J by 1 base, with 15 bases left in between. The CDR3 nucleotides read TGTGCCAGCAGTCGGGACTCCCCGGGTTCTGGGGCCAACGTCCTGACTTTC. Its translation is CASSRDSPGSGANVLTF.

V usage is TRBV11-1 and J usage is TRBJ2-7; tentatively, D is TRBD2 (6 bases). CDR3 size: 13 residues. Germline values: CDR1 SGHAT, CDR2 FQDESV (reference sequence). Trimming took off 3 bases at V and 4 bases at J, with 10 bases between the two ends. CDR3 bases: TGTGCCAGCAGCTTGAGGCTAGCGTACGAGCAGTACTTC. Protein: CASSLRLAYEQYF.

The rearrangement links TRBV6-5 to TRBJ1-4, with TRBD1 as a possible D gene (5 bases). The germline CDR1 and CDR2 sequences are MNHEY and SVGAGI. The CDR3 length is 12 residues. The V end was cut by 6 bases, the J end by 8 bases, with 10 bases between. This chain's CDR3 is CASRPGGEKLFF. CDR3 in DNA: TGTGCCAGCAGACCCGGGGGGGAAAAACTGTTTTTT.

V gene TRBV6-2 or TRBV6-3 combines with J gene TRBJ1-1; D gene unclear. The germline V and J ends were trimmed by 3 bases and 5 bases, with 10 bases remaining between them. Germline V gene data show CDR1 as MNHEY and CDR2 as SVGEGT. There are 13 residues in the CDR3. Written as DNA, the CDR3 is TGTGCCAGCAGTTATTTAGGAGGGACTGAAGCTTTCTTT. This encodes CASSYLGGTEAFF.